One sample yielded the 26 T cell receptor beta chains listed below, sequenced in a study of blood T cell repertoires in COVID-19. Using immunoSEQ multiplex PCR, the repertoire was profiled, and TCRdb retains in-frame clones only, with some absent. The sample lists about 210,000 clones; roughly 80% were seen once. The sample consisted of peripheral blood. Receptors originate from a woman aged 70-85 years with COVID-19, enrolled during active disease.

The J gene is TRBJ2-7, the V gene TRBV5-6; 9 bases align to TRBD2. The CDR3 totals 16 residues. From germline, CDR1 is SGHDT and CDR2 YYEEEE. V shed 0 bases, J shed 3 bases, and the junction held 7 bases outside the gene matches. This chain's CDR3 is CASSLDWTSAYYEQYF. CDR3 DNA: TGTGCCAGCAGCTTGGATTGGACTAGCGCCTACTACGAGCAGTACTTC.

The gene calls are TRBV20-1 and TRBJ2-1, with 7 bases matching TRBD2. Germline trimming cut 3 bases from V and 5 bases from J; bases unmatched to any gene: 13. The CDR3 is 16 amino acids. Germline CDR1 is DFQATT and CDR2 is SNEGSKA (reference sequence). The CDR3 protein is CSASPPLAAANNEQFF. In nucleotides, the CDR3 is TGCAGTGCTAGTCCCCCGCTAGCGGCGGCAAACAATGAGCAGTTCTTC.

This clone was counted a single time. This chain uses TRBV6-2 or TRBV6-3 with TRBJ1-5, with D tentatively TRBD1 (5 bases). Per the germline V gene, CDR1 is MNHEY and CDR2 is SVGEGT. This CDR3 is built from 14 residues. Trimming took 4 bases from V and 4 from J, leaving 11 bases between them. CDR3 region: CASSSRGYNQPQHF. The CDR3 DNA reads as TGTGCCAGCAGTTCTAGGGGTTATAATCAGCCCCAGCATTTT.

The rearrangement links TRBV28 to TRBJ2-6; 8 bases match TRBD2. Looked up from germline, CDR1 is MDHEN and CDR2 is SYDVKM. V gave up 11 bases and J gave up 3 bases; unmatched junction bases: 12. CDR3 length: 16 amino acids. The CDR3 loop reads CAVPAGEGFGANVLTF. DNA for the CDR3: TGTGCCGTCCCAGCGGGAGAGGGCTTTGGGGCCAACGTCCTGACTTTC.

CDR3 protein: CASRRAGGPYNEQFF. DNA for the CDR3: TGTGCCAGCAGGAGAGCGGGAGGGCCCTACAATGAGCAGTTCTTC. The chain uses TRBV27 and TRBJ2-1; TRBD2 agrees at 10 bases. Trimming took 6 bases from V and 2 from J; bases not matched to a gene: 4. This CDR3 contains 15 residues. CDR1 is MNHEY, CDR2 SMNVEV, per germline (reference sequence).

The chain carries TRBV5-1 and TRBJ2-2, with D possibly matching TRBD1 (5 bases). The length of the CDR3 is 16 residues. V lost 4 bases, J lost 0 bases, and 13 bases lay in between. Per the germline V gene, CDR1 is SGHRS and CDR2 is YFSETQ. The chain's CDR3 is CASSPPDSSNTGELFF. CDR3 bases: TGCGCCAGCAGCCCCCCCGACAGTTCGAACACCGGGGAGCTGTTTTTT.

The genes are TRBV7-6 and TRBJ2-7; 14 bases fit TRBD2. V dropped 7 bases and J dropped 2; count of bases not matched to a gene: 4. Germline V gene lookup returns CDR1 SGHVS and CDR2 FNYEAQ. The CDR3 spans 15 residues. In DNA form, the CDR3 reads TGTGCCAGCACCGGGGGACTAGCGGGAGCCTACGAGCAGTACTTC. Translation gives CASTGGLAGAYEQYF.

The chain is built from TRBV5-4 and TRBJ1-1; weak D call: TRBD1 (6 bases). This CDR3 has 14 residues. Per the germline V gene, CDR1 is SGHNT and CDR2 is YYREEE (reference sequence). The germline V and J ends were trimmed by 4 bases and 2 bases, with 12 bases remaining between them. The CDR3 DNA is TGTGCCAGCAGCCCGGACAGCGTCAACACTGAAGCTTTCTTT. It is translated as CASSPDSVNTEAFF.

This clone has only one observation. The chain is built from TRBV14 and TRBJ1-6; no reliable D call. CDR3 length equals 14 residues. V gave up 2 bases and J gave up 3 bases, with 5 bases separating them. Looked up from germline, CDR1 is SGHDN and CDR2 is FVKESK. CDR3 in amino acids: CASSQSRYNSPLHF. The CDR3 DNA is TGTGCCAGCAGCCAATCCCGCTATAATTCACCCCTCCACTTT.

The chain carries TRBV18 and TRBJ1-1; 8 bases are a match to TRBD1. Germline CDR1 is KGHSH and CDR2 is LQKENI. V lost 6 bases to trimming and J lost 1 base; unmatched junction nucleotides: 13. The CDR3 has 17 residues. In DNA, the CDR3 is TGTGCCAGCTCCCAGGGACAGGTGGGGTCAGGGAACACTGAAGCTTTCTTT. This sequence encodes CASSQGQVGSGNTEAFF.

This chain joins TRBV7-9 and TRBJ2-1, with D uncertain. The CDR3 sequence is 14 residues long. Germline V lookup: CDR1 SEHNR, CDR2 FQNEAQ (reference sequence). Trimming removed 2 bases at V and 6 bases at J, with 11 bases between. As DNA, the CDR3 is TGTGCCAGCAGCTTATCCGCGGTCCTCAATGAGCAGTTCTTC. Translating gives CASSLSAVLNEQFF.

The chain links TRBV7-9 to TRBJ2-7; 8 bases are a match to TRBD2. V shed 5 bases, J shed 5 bases, and the junction held 11 bases outside the gene matches. The CDR3 covers 15 residues. Looked up from germline, CDR1 is SEHNR and CDR2 is FQNEAQ (reference sequence). CDR3 in DNA: TGTGCCAGCAGCCTCCCGACGGGAGGGCCCCACGAGCAGTACTTC. Its translation is CASSLPTGGPHEQYF.

The gene calls are TRBV5-4 and TRBJ2-5; TRBD2 agrees at 7 bases. Unmatched junction bases numbered 8, after V lost 2 bases and J lost 4 bases. Germline CDR1 reads SGHNT; CDR2 reads YYREEE (reference sequence). The CDR3 is 15 amino acids. The CDR3 sequence is CASSFMERGPETQYF. CDR3 DNA sequence: TGTGCCAGCAGCTTTATGGAGCGGGGCCCAGAGACCCAGTACTTC.

The chain is built from TRBV7-9 and TRBJ2-5; 10 bases match TRBD2. Looked up from germline, CDR1 is SEHNR and CDR2 is FQNEAQ (reference sequence). Trimming took 5 bases from V and 5 from J; bases not matched to a gene: 23. The CDR3 covers 20 residues. In DNA, the CDR3 is TGTGCCAGCAGCATCATAGGAAGGGGAAACCTAGCGGGAGATCGGGAGACCCAGTACTTC. Encoded protein: CASSIIGRGNLAGDRETQYF.

V and J are TRBV15 and TRBJ2-2, with 7 bases identical to TRBD2. Germline loops: CDR1 LNHNV, CDR2 YYDKDF (reference sequence). The CDR3 contains 16 residues. After removal of 1 base from V and 2 bases from J, the junction contained 4 bases not matched to a gene. CDR3 DNA sequence: TGTGCCACCAGCAGAGGTGGGAGGGCTAACACCGGGGAGCTGTTTTTT. Protein sequence: CATSRGGRANTGELFF.

This clone was seen a few times. The chain links TRBV24-1 to TRBJ2-5; TRBD2 is a possible D gene (5 bases). The CDR3 sequence is 14 residues long. Trimming stripped 0 bases from V and 4 bases from J, with 8 bases between. CDR1 and CDR2 from the germline V gene are KGHDR and SFDVKD. This CDR3 is CATSDLSGGETQYF. CDR3 nucleotides: TGTGCCACCAGTGATTTGTCAGGAGGAGAGACCCAGTACTTC.

V gene TRBV14 combines with J gene TRBJ2-1; D is ambiguous. Germline V gene data show CDR1 as SGHDN and CDR2 as FVKESK. The CDR3 totals 15 residues. V lost 4 bases and J 0 bases, leaving 10 bases between the germline ends. The CDR3 loop reads CASSPTNPSYNEQFF. Here the CDR3 DNA reads TGTGCCAGCAGCCCCACTAACCCCTCCTACAATGAGCAGTTCTTC.

This sequence joins TRBV28 and TRBJ1-2; 9 nucleotides align to TRBD1. Trimming cost V 5 bases and J 4 bases; bases outside gene matches: 8. The CDR3 spans 15 residues. Per the germline V gene, CDR1 is MDHEN and CDR2 is SYDVKM. The CDR3: CASSTRTGARYGYTF. The DNA of the CDR3 is TGTGCCAGCAGTACACGGACAGGGGCCCGCTATGGCTACACCTTC.

This sequence joins TRBV5-1 and TRBJ1-1; TRBD1 might be the D (5 bases). Per germline, CDR1 SGHRS and CDR2 YFSETQ. The V gene lost 4 bases and the J gene lost 5 bases, with 18 bases spanning the gap. This CDR3 spans 15 amino acids. The CDR3 nucleotides read TGCGCCAGCAGCCCTGGCCTCCAGGGCCGTACTGAAGCTTTCTTT. As protein: CASSPGLQGRTEAFF. The full variable domain, rest sourced from reference TRBV5-1 and TRBJ1-1, is KAGVTQTPRYLIKTRGQQVTLSCSPISGHRSVSWYQQTPGQGLQFLFEYFSETQRNKGNFPGRFSGRQFSNSRSEMNVSTLELGDSALYLCASSPGLQGRTEAFFGQGTRLTVV.

This chain links TRBV7-8 with TRBJ2-2; the match to TRBD1 covers 7 bases. The CDR3 sequence is 16 residues long. Germline values: CDR1 SGHVS, CDR2 FQNEAQ. Losses at the gene ends were 5 bases for V and 5 bases for J; bases not matched to a gene: 11. The CDR3 loop reads CASSPRTGFLTGELFF. The CDR3 bases are TGTGCCAGCAGCCCGCGGACAGGATTTTTAACCGGGGAGCTGTTTTTT.

The chain uses TRBV6-2 or TRBV6-3 and TRBJ2-7; 10 bases are shared with TRBD2. This CDR3 has 14 residues. V lost 4 bases and J lost 4; bases outside the gene matches: 4. Germline assignment: CDR1 MNHEY and CDR2 SVGEGT. CDR3 amino acids: CASSLGLAIYEQYF. The CDR3 DNA reads as TGTGCCAGCAGTTTGGGACTAGCGATATACGAGCAGTACTTC.

The CDR3 bases are TGTGCCAGCAATACAGGGGGCACCGGGGAGCTGTTTTTT. It specifies CASNTGGTGELFF. V and J are TRBV2 and TRBJ2-2; 8 nucleotides match TRBD1. Germline CDR1 and CDR2: SNHLY and FYNNEI. After removal of 7 bases from V and 4 bases from J, the junction contained 2 bases not matched to a gene. The CDR3 has 13 amino acids.

The chain carries TRBV28 and TRBJ1-5; 8 bases fit TRBD1. With V trimmed by 7 bases and J by 4 bases, 9 bases remained unmatched. This CDR3 is built from 15 residues. Germline-derived CDR1 and CDR2 are MDHEN and SYDVKM. The CDR3 is CASTHWRDRNQPQHF. The CDR3 coding sequence is TGTGCCAGCACCCATTGGAGGGACAGGAATCAGCCCCAGCATTTT.

The chain combines TRBV5-6 with TRBJ1-6; 11 nucleotides agree with TRBD1. Germline CDR1 reads SGHDT; CDR2 reads YYEEEE. The junction had 5 bases not matched to a gene; V was cut back by 4 bases and J by 8 bases. CDR3 size: 15 residues. CDR3 amino acids: CASSGGDRGYSPLHF. DNA for the CDR3: TGTGCCAGCAGCGGAGGGGACAGGGGGTATTCACCCCTCCACTTT.

The gene calls are TRBV5-1 and TRBJ2-1; D is perhaps TRBD2 (6 bases). This CDR3 is built from 15 residues. Trimming cost V 1 base and J 1 base, with 9 bases left between them. CDR1 is SGHRS, CDR2 YFSETQ, per germline. The CDR3 is CASSLMGRSYNEQFF. The CDR3 DNA reads TGCGCCAGCAGCTTGATGGGGAGGTCCTACAATGAGCAGTTCTTC.

This chain uses TRBV6-1 with TRBJ1-5; no definite D call. The CDR3 consists of 14 residues. Germline loops: CDR1 MNHNS, CDR2 SASEGT. V lost 1 base to trimming and J lost 6 bases, with 10 bases between them. The DNA for the CDR3 is TGTGCCAGCAGTGAAGTTACAGCAACTCAGCCCCAGCATTTT. This codes for CASSEVTATQPQHF.